The next 8 T cell receptor beta chains were all read from a single sample in a study of cytomegalovirus exposure and HLA in healthy donors. Amplification used 60 Vbeta primers and 13 Jbeta primers. The method was immunoSEQ multiplex PCR; TCRdb's version includes in-frame clones alone and lacks a portion of them. This sample has some 120,000 clones; about three quarters occur once, and the top ten carry 2% to 3%. The sample consisted of PBMCs. The receptors here all came from a female donor in good health and CMV-seronegative.

The rearrangement links TRBV30 to TRBJ2-3; TRBD2 might be the D (7 bases). CDR3 length: 16 residues. The V and J ends lost 5 bases and 6 bases respectively, with 24 bases between them. Germline values: CDR1 GTSNPN, CDR2 SVGIG (reference sequence). For the CDR3, the DNA is TGTGCCTGGGGGAGTGGAGTGGGGGGGCTCGGGGATACGCAGTATTTT. This sequence encodes CAWGSGVGGLGDTQYF.

The V call is TRBV5-1, the J call TRBJ2-1, with 8 bases that match TRBD2. J lost 8 bases, V lost 2 bases, and 9 bases had no gene match. This CDR3 region has 15 residues. The V gene's germline CDR1 is SGHRS and CDR2 YFSETQ. CDR3 sequence (DNA): TGCGCCAGCAGCTTCAGGTTGCGGGGGGTGGATGAGCAGTTCTTC. Its protein is CASSFRLRGVDEQFF.

The rearrangement uses TRBV5-1 and TRBJ2-1, with D unresolved. The CDR3 covers 15 residues. Trimming left V 3 bases short and J 4 bases short, with 14 bases between. Per germline, CDR1 SGHRS and CDR2 YFSETQ. In DNA, the CDR3 is TGCGCCAGCAGCTCGGCTGCTAGTCTTTACAATGAGCAGTTCTTC. Encoded protein: CASSSAASLYNEQFF.

The chain uses TRBV7-2 and TRBJ1-2, with 7 positions matching TRBD1. Germline V lookup: CDR1 SGHTA, CDR2 FQGNSA. The CDR3 is 13 amino acids. V shed 5 bases and J 4 bases; nucleotides not matched to a gene: 4. The CDR3, as DNA: TGTGCCAGCAGCCCGACAGGGACCTATGGCTACACCTTC. It is translated as CASSPTGTYGYTF.

This sequence joins TRBV7-9 and TRBJ1-5; 7 positions agree with TRBD1. The V segment lost 5 bases and the J segment 6 bases; nucleotides outside the gene matches: 10. The V gene's germline CDR1 is SEHNR and CDR2 FQNEAQ (reference sequence). The length of the CDR3 is 15 residues. This CDR3 is CASSRGPLGSQPQHF. For the CDR3, the DNA is TGTGCCAGCAGCAGGGGGCCTTTGGGATCTCAGCCCCAGCATTTT.

This sequence joins TRBV6-1 and TRBJ1-1; D possibly corresponds to TRBD1 (6 bases). The germline gives CDR1 MNHNS, CDR2 SASEGT. Trimming cost V 6 bases and J 1 base, with 12 bases left between them. The CDR3 totals 14 residues. CDR3 bases: TGTGCCAGCAGGCCCCCAGGGGAGAACACTGAAGCTTTCTTT. Translating gives CASRPPGENTEAFF.

V gene TRBV11-2 combines with J gene TRBJ1-6, with 7 bases aligning to TRBD1. CDR3 length: 17 amino acids. The V segment lost 7 bases and the J segment 2 bases; nucleotides outside the gene matches: 11. Germline-derived CDR1 and CDR2 are SGHAT and FQNNGV. CDR3 region: CASNTGVGGAYNSPLHF. CDR3 coding DNA: TGTGCCAGCAACACTGGCGTAGGGGGCGCCTATAATTCACCCCTCCACTTT.

The V call is TRBV14, the J call TRBJ1-2, with 10 bases identical to TRBD1. This CDR3 contains 16 residues. After removal of 3 bases from V and 6 bases from J, the junction contained 10 bases not matched to a gene. Germline values: CDR1 SGHDN, CDR2 FVKESK. The DNA for the CDR3 is TGTGCCAGCAGCCAGACGGGACAGGGGACGTTCGATGGCTACACCTTC. It specifies CASSQTGQGTFDGYTF.